The 29 T cell receptor beta chains below come from one sample, sequenced in a study of T cell responses to AZD1222 COVID-19 vaccine. Assay used: immunoSEQ multiplex PCR; TCRdb lists only in-frame clones, some missing. The table has approximately 150,000 clones, roughly 87% seen once. The sequencing used peripheral blood, collected on day 0 of AZD1222 vaccination. Receptor source: an adult in good health.

The chain employs TRBV9 and TRBJ2-2; D is perhaps TRBD1 or TRBD2 (6 bases each). CDR1 and CDR2 (germline): SGDLS, YYNGEE. There are 15 residues in the CDR3. V dropped 1 base and J dropped 3 bases, with 10 bases sitting between them. Written as DNA, the CDR3 is TGTGCCAGCAGCGTATGGGGGGCCGACACCGGGGAGCTGTTTTTT. Translated, it gives CASSVWGADTGELFF.

The gene calls are TRBV24-1 and TRBJ2-1; TRBD2 might be the D (6 bases). Germline CDR1 is KGHDR and CDR2 is SFDVKD. With 1 base removed from V and 2 bases from J, the gap between germline ends came to 8 bases. The CDR3 is made up of 15 amino acids. The CDR3: CATSDFRTTYNEQFF. The CDR3 DNA sequence: TGTGCCACCAGTGATTTTCGGACTACCTACAATGAGCAGTTCTTC.

This chain uses TRBV10-3 with TRBJ1-6; D might be TRBD1 (6 bases). Germline V gene data show CDR1 as ENHRY and CDR2 as SYGVKD. This CDR3 is 13 amino acids long. V was clipped by 7 bases and J by 7 bases, with 11 bases between them. This chain's CDR3 is CAITRQVNSPLHF. CDR3 DNA sequence: TGTGCCATCACCCGACAGGTGAATTCACCCCTCCACTTT.

The V and J genes are TRBV7-9 and TRBJ1-1; D gene unclear. V dropped 2 bases and J dropped 2 bases, with 12 bases sitting between them. The CDR3 runs 15 residues. Germline V CDR1 and CDR2: SEHNR, FQNEAQ (reference sequence). The chain's CDR3 is CASSLLSQLNTEAFF. The CDR3 region has the DNA TGTGCCAGCAGCTTACTGTCTCAGCTAAACACTGAAGCTTTCTTT.

The chain couples TRBV18 to TRBJ2-1; 8 bases map to TRBD2. With 3 bases clipped from V and 9 bases from J, the junction kept 10 bases outside the gene matches. CDR3 length equals 15 residues. CDR1 is KGHSH and CDR2 is LQKENI in the germline V gene. This CDR3 is CASSPAAGDLGEQFF. For the CDR3, the DNA is TGTGCCAGCTCACCCGCAGCGGGAGACTTGGGTGAGCAGTTCTTC.

The chain is built from TRBV18 and TRBJ1-1; D ambiguous. CDR1 KGHSH and CDR2 LQKENI come from the germline V gene. The V end was cut by 3 bases, the J end by 1 base, with 6 bases between. This CDR3 is built from 13 residues. The DNA of the CDR3 is TGTGCCAGCTCACCGACACAGAACACTGAAGCTTTCTTT. Protein sequence: CASSPTQNTEAFF. The complete variable domain, with remaining parts taken from reference TRBV18 and TRBJ1-1, reads NAGVMQNPRHLVRRRGQEARLRCSPMKGHSHVYWYRQLPEEGLKFMVYLQKENIIDESGMPKERFSAEFPKEGPSILRIQQVVRGDSAAYFCASSPTQNTEAFFGQGTRLTVV.

This sequence joins TRBV5-1 and TRBJ2-2; D remains ambiguous. This CDR3 region has 15 residues. CDR1 is SGHRS, CDR2 YFSETQ, per germline. V lost 2 bases to trimming and J lost 5 bases, with 13 bases between them. CDR3 nucleotides: TGCGCCAGCAGCTTTCGTACTCCCCTGACCGGGGAGCTGTTTTTT. Encoded protein: CASSFRTPLTGELFF.

J is TRBJ2-3 and V is TRBV20-1; no reliable D call. The CDR3 is 11 residues long. In germline, CDR1 is DFQATT, CDR2 SNEGSKA (reference sequence). V was cut by 4 bases and J by 4 bases, with 6 bases left in between. CDR3 loop: CSAITADTQYF. CDR3 sequence (DNA): TGCAGTGCTATTACAGCAGATACGCAGTATTTT.

The chain couples TRBV5-1 to TRBJ1-4, with 7 bases that match TRBD1. CDR3 size: 14 residues. Unmatched junction bases numbered 4, after V lost 1 base and J lost 7 bases. Looked up from germline, CDR1 is SGHRS and CDR2 is YFSETQ. The CDR3 spells CASSLTSGGEKLFF. For the CDR3, the DNA is TGCGCCAGCAGCTTGACTTCAGGGGGTGAAAAACTGTTTTTT.

This chain joins TRBV13 and TRBJ2-1; TRBD2 is a possible D gene (5 bases). Per the germline V gene, CDR1 is PRHDT and CDR2 is FYEKMQ (reference sequence). V was trimmed by 6 bases and J by 1 base, leaving 16 bases between them. This CDR3 is built from 16 residues. CDR3 region: CASRGGGRRSYNEQFF. The DNA for the CDR3 is TGTGCCAGCAGGGGCGGTGGGAGAAGGTCCTACAATGAGCAGTTCTTC.

This clone was seen once. The V call is TRBV9, the J call TRBJ2-5; D not resolved. The CDR3 runs to 13 residues. V gave up 3 bases and J gave up 3 bases, with 9 bases separating them. Germline CDR1 SGDLS, CDR2 YYNGEE. The CDR3 sequence: CASSAHGEETQYF. CDR3 nucleotides: TGTGCCAGCAGCGCACACGGAGAAGAGACCCAGTACTTC.

J is TRBJ2-2 and V is TRBV28; D is unclear. V was pared by 1 base and J by 1 base, with 4 bases between. The length of the CDR3 is 14 residues. The germline V gene encodes CDR1 MDHEN and CDR2 SYDVKM. The CDR3 DNA reads TGTGCCAGCAGTTTATCTGGGAACACCGGGGAGCTGTTTTTT. Amino acid sequence: CASSLSGNTGELFF.

The chain carries TRBV9 and TRBJ2-5; D is ambiguous. The CDR3 totals 13 residues. Looked up from germline, CDR1 is SGDLS and CDR2 is YYNGEE. Trimming removed 5 bases at V and 1 base at J, with 9 bases between. The CDR3 nucleotides read TGTGCCAGCAGTGCTCGACCCCAAGAGACCCAGTACTTC. This codes for CASSARPQETQYF.

The chain carries TRBV5-4 and TRBJ1-1, with D tentatively TRBD1 (5 bases). Germline-derived CDR1 and CDR2 are SGHNT and YYREEE (reference sequence). This CDR3 comprises 14 residues. Trimming removed 0 bases from V and 3 bases from J, with 9 bases in between. CDR3 sequence: CASSLGGDDTEAFF. The DNA for the CDR3 is TGTGCCAGCAGCTTGGGAGGGGACGACACTGAAGCTTTCTTT.

The gene calls are TRBV10-3 and TRBJ1-2; D remains ambiguous. Germline values: CDR1 ENHRY, CDR2 SYGVKD. Between the trimmed V and J ends, which lost 4 bases and 4 bases, there was a span of 7 bases. This CDR3 region has 12 residues. The CDR3 is CAISAGIYGYTF. CDR3 bases: TGTGCCATCAGTGCAGGTATCTATGGCTACACCTTC.

The chain has TRBV5-5 and TRBJ1-5; TRBD1 matches at 9 bases. This CDR3 has 17 residues. V lost 0 bases, J lost 6 bases, and 10 bases stayed unmatched. Germline assignment: CDR1 SGHKS and CDR2 YYEKEE (reference sequence). This chain's CDR3 is CASSLGPNRGLIQPQHF. The DNA for the CDR3 is TGTGCCAGCAGCTTGGGGCCAAACAGGGGGCTGATTCAGCCCCAGCATTTT.

This clone has only a few counts. The chain carries TRBV5-5 and TRBJ1-5, with 7 bases that match TRBD1. CDR3 length equals 14 residues. The germline V gene encodes CDR1 SGHKS and CDR2 YYEKEE (reference sequence). V dropped 0 bases and J dropped 6; count of bases not matched to a gene: 3. DNA of the CDR3: TGTGCCAGCAGCTTGGCACAGGGGATTCAGCCCCAGCATTTT. Translation gives CASSLAQGIQPQHF.

This chain joins TRBV5-5 and TRBJ1-2; no reliable D call. The ends were cut back, 0 bases at V and 1 base at J, with 4 bases in the middle. Germline V CDR1 and CDR2: SGHKS, YYEKEE (reference sequence). The length of the CDR3 is 13 residues. As DNA, the CDR3 is TGTGCCAGCAGCTTGGGCAGTAACTATGGCTACACCTTC. This translates into CASSLGSNYGYTF.

The chain joins TRBV12-5 to TRBJ1-1, with a weak D call TRBD1 (5 bases). This CDR3 comprises 15 residues. V was cut by 8 bases and J by 2 bases, with 18 bases left in between. The germline gives CDR1 LGHNT, CDR2 FRNRAP. As DNA, the CDR3 is TGTGCTAGTCGCTTCGGGGGTGGAAGTAACACTGAAGCTTTCTTT. It is translated as CASRFGGGSNTEAFF.

Turning to this clone: At the DNA level, this CDR3 is encoded by other sequences in the same sample as well. The chain uses TRBV6-5 and TRBJ1-5; TRBD1 might be the D (5 bases). The germline V gene encodes CDR1 MNHEY and CDR2 SVGAGI. The V end was cut by 2 bases, the J end by 7 bases, with 9 bases between. The CDR3 extends over 13 amino acids. The CDR3 protein is CASSYQGGQPQHF. The CDR3 bases are TGTGCCAGCAGTTACCAGGGAGGGCAGCCCCAGCATTTT.

DNA of the CDR3: TGTGCCAGCAGATACGTTAATAGCAATCAGCCCCAGCATTTT. This translates into CASRYVNSNQPQHF. This chain links TRBV28 with TRBJ1-5, with D unclear. The CDR3 spans 14 residues. CDR1 MDHEN and CDR2 SYDVKM come from the germline V gene. Between the trimmed V and J ends, which lost 6 bases and 0 bases, there was a span of 9 bases.

This chain joins TRBV11-3 and TRBJ1-3; D is unresolved. Trimming took 0 bases from V and 0 from J, leaving 6 bases between them. Germline V gene sequence: CDR1 SGHNT, CDR2 YENEEA. This CDR3 has 15 residues. CDR3 nucleotide sequence: TGTGCCAGCAGCTTAGATCGGCCCTCTGGAAACACCATATATTTT. Protein sequence: CASSLDRPSGNTIYF.

The V and J genes are TRBV27 and TRBJ1-2; 9 nucleotides align to TRBD1. Germline V gene sequence: CDR1 MNHEY, CDR2 SMNVEV (reference sequence). CDR3 length: 13 amino acids. V lost 5 bases and J lost 8; bases outside the gene matches: 6. The CDR3 sequence: CASSPQGARGYTF. In nucleotides, the CDR3 is TGTGCCAGCAGTCCACAGGGGGCAAGGGGCTACACCTTC.

The V and J genes are TRBV2 and TRBJ1-1, with TRBD1 as a possible D gene (6 bases). V dropped 2 bases and J dropped 5 bases, with 12 bases sitting between them. The germline gives CDR1 SNHLY, CDR2 FYNNEI. This CDR3 spans 14 amino acids. The CDR3 DNA sequence: TGTGCCAGCAGTGAACGGGGGGCGCGGACTGAAGCTTTCTTT. Translating it yields CASSERGARTEAFF.

This chain uses TRBV28 with TRBJ2-7; 8 nucleotides line up with TRBD2. Unmatched junction bases numbered 13, after V lost 2 bases and J lost 1 base. The CDR3 covers 18 residues. The germline V gene has CDR1 MDHEN and CDR2 SYDVKM. The CDR3, as DNA: TGTGCCAGCAGTTTAGAAGCTAGCGGGCCATCCCCTTCCTACGAGCAGTACTTC. It translates to CASSLEASGPSPSYEQYF.

The gene calls are TRBV10-3 and TRBJ2-2; a weak D match, TRBD1 (6 bases). Germline assignment: CDR1 ENHRY and CDR2 SYGVKD. This CDR3 comprises 15 residues. Trimming cost V 6 bases and J 3 bases, with 14 bases left between them. CDR3 nucleotides: TGTGCCATCAGACCCAGGGCAGGGGACACCGGGGAGCTGTTTTTT. This translates into CAIRPRAGDTGELFF.

Written as DNA, the CDR3 is TGCGCCAGCAGCTTGGGAGGTGTGTCGGATACGCAGTATTTT. Protein sequence: CASSLGGVSDTQYF. The chain is built from TRBV5-1 and TRBJ2-3; D uncertain. The V gene's germline CDR1 is SGHRS and CDR2 YFSETQ. V gave up 0 bases and J gave up 6 bases, with 11 bases separating them. This CDR3 spans 14 amino acids.

The gene calls are TRBV9 and TRBJ1-4, with unresolved D. The CDR3 covers 11 residues. The V and J ends lost 5 bases and 6 bases respectively, with 5 bases between them. The germline gives CDR1 SGDLS, CDR2 YYNGEE. CDR3 region: CASSRDEKLFF. CDR3 DNA: TGTGCCAGCAGTCGGGATGAAAAACTGTTTTTT. Full variable domain (missing parts from reference TRBV9 and TRBJ1-4): DSGVTQTPKHLITATGQRVTLRCSPRSGDLSVYWYQQSLDQGLQFLIQYYNGEERAKGNILERFSAQQFPDLHSELNLSSLELGDSALYFCASSRDEKLFFGSGTQLSVL.

V and J are TRBV21-1 and TRBJ1-2; the table's D call of TRBD1 was not tested on the DNA. TRBV21-1 is deemed a pseudogene. The CDR3 contains 14 residues. In nucleotides, the CDR3 is TGTGCCAGAGAACCTGAGGTTAAACAGGCTCACTACACCTTC. Translated, it gives CAREPEVKQAHYTF.